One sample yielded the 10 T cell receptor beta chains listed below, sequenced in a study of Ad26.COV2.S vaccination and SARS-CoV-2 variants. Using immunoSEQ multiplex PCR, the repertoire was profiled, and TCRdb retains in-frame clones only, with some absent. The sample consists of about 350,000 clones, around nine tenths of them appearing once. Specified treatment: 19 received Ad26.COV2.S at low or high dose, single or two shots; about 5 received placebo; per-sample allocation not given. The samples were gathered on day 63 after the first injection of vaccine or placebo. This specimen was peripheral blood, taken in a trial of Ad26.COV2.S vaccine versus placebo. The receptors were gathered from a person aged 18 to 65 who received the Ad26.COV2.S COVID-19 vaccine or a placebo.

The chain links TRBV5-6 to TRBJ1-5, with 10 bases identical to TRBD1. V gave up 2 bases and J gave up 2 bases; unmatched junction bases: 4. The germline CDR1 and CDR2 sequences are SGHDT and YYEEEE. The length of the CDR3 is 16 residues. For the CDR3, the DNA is TGTGCCAGCAGCTTCTGGACAGGGGGTCGCAATCAGCCCCAGCATTTT. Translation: CASSFWTGGRNQPQHF. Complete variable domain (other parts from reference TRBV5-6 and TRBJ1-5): DAGVTQSPTHLIKTRGQQVTLRCSPKSGHDTVSWYQQALGQGPQFIFQYYEEEERQRGNFPDRFSGHQFPNYSSELNVNALLLGDSALYLCASSFWTGGRNQPQHFGDGTRLSIL.

CDR3 protein: CASSPRGQVSTGELFF. The CDR3 DNA is TGTGCCAGCAGCCCCCGGGGACAGGTGTCCACCGGGGAGCTGTTTTTT. The chain joins TRBV11-2 to TRBJ2-2, with 8 nucleotides matching TRBD1. Per germline, CDR1 SGHAT and CDR2 FQNNGV. With V trimmed by 5 bases and J by 4 bases, 9 bases remained unmatched. This CDR3 is 16 amino acids long.

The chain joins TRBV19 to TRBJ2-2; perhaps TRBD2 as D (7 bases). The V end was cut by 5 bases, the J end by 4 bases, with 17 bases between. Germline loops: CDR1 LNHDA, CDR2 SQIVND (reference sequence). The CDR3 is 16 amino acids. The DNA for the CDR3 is TGTGCCAGTAGTGTGGCGGGGGCCCCGGGCACCGGGGAGCTGTTTTTT. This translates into CASSVAGAPGTGELFF.

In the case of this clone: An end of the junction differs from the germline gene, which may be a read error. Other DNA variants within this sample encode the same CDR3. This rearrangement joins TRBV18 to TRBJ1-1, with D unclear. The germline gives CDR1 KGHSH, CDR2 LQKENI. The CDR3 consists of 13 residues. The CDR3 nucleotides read TGTGCCAGCTCGCCACGTGGTGGCACTGAAGCTTTCTTT. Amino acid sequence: CASSPRGGTEAFF.

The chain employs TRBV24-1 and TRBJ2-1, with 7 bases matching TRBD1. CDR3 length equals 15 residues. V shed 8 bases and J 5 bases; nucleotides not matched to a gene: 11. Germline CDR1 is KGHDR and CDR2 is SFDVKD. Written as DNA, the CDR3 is TGTGCCACCAACGACAGGGCTTTCCTTAACAATGAGCAGTTCTTC. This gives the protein CATNDRAFLNNEQFF.

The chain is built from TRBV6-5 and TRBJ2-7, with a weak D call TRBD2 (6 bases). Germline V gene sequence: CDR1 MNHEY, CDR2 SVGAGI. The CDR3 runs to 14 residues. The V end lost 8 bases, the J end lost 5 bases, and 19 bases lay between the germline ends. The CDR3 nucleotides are TGTGCCAGCTGCGGGACCCCGGCGAGGGACGAGCAGTACTTC. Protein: CASCGTPARDEQYF.

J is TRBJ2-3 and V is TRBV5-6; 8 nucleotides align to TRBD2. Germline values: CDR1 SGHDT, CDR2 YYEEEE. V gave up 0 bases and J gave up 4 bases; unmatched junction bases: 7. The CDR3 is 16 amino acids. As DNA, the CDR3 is TGTGCCAGCAGCTTGGCCGGGCGGGGGGTCGCAGATACGCAGTATTTT. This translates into CASSLAGRGVADTQYF.

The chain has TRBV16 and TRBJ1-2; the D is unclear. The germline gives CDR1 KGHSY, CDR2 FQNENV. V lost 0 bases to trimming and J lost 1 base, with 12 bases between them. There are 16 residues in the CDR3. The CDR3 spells CASSQSRPDLNYGYTF. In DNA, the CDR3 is TGTGCCAGCAGCCAATCGAGGCCTGACCTTAACTATGGCTACACCTTC.

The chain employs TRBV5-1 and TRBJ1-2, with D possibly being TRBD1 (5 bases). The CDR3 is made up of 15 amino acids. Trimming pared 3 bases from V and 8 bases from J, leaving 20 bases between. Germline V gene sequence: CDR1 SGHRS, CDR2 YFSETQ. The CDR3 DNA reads TGCGCCAGCAGCTCTGAAGGGACGGATCTTCGCGGCTACACCTTC. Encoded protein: CASSSEGTDLRGYTF.

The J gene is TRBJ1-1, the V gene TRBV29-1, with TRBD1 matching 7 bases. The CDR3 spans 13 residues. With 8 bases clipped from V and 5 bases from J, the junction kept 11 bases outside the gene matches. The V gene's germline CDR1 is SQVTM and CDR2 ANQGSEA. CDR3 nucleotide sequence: TGCAGCACCTTAACAGGGGCGGGTACTGAAGCTTTCTTT. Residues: CSTLTGAGTEAFF.